This T cell receptor beta chain comes out of a study of cytomegalovirus exposure and HLA in healthy donors. TCRdb keeps only in-frame clones here, not all; method: immunoSEQ multiplex PCR. The sample shows approximately 150,000 clones, 85% to 90% of them seen only once. Trimming cost V 3 bases and J 6 bases, with 14 bases left between them. Germline lookup yields CDR1 KGHSH and CDR2 LQKENI. The CDR3 consists of 14 residues. The receptor comes from a man younger than 35 in good health and CMV-seropositive. V usage is TRBV18 and J usage is TRBJ1-1; weak D call: TRBD1 (5 bases). Sample: PBMCs. In DNA, the CDR3 is TGTGCCAGCTCACCTGGGGGGATGAGTTCTGAAGCTTTCTTT. Translation gives CASSPGGMSSEAFF. The full variable domain, rest sourced from reference TRBV18 and TRBJ1-1, is NAGVMQNPRHLVRRRGQEARLRCSPMKGHSHVYWYRQLPEEGLKFMVYLQKENIIDESGMPKERFSAEFPKEGPSILRIQQVVRGDSAAYFCASSPGGMSSEAFFGQGTRLTVV.